Presented here are 29 T cell receptor beta chains from one specimen sequenced in a study of cytomegalovirus exposure and HLA in healthy donors. Primers included in the PCR were 60 Vbeta and 13 Jbeta primers. Here immunoSEQ multiplex PCR was the method, and the copy in TCRdb shows in-frame clones only, minus some. There are 63,000 or so clones in the sample; around four fifths occur only once, and roughly 4.7% lies in the top ten. The sample was PBMCs. These receptors originate from a woman under 40 in good health and CMV-seronegative.

The chain employs TRBV29-1 and TRBJ2-7; 7 bases are a match to TRBD1. CDR3 length: 13 amino acids. J lost 2 bases, V lost 6 bases, and 7 bases had no gene match. Germline CDR1 is SQVTM and CDR2 is ANQGSEA. The CDR3 DNA sequence: TGCAGCGTCTCAGGGGGTGAGACCTACGAGCAGTACTTC. This gives the protein CSVSGGETYEQYF.

The gene calls are TRBV28 and TRBJ1-6; maybe TRBD1 (6 bases). The ends were cut back, 6 bases at V and 8 bases at J, with 14 bases in the middle. Germline assignment: CDR1 MDHEN and CDR2 SYDVKM. CDR3 length equals 14 residues. CDR3 amino acids: CASRGGGHYSPLHF. The CDR3 nucleotides are TGTGCCAGCAGGGGAGGGGGTCATTATTCACCCCTCCACTTT.

The gene calls are TRBV5-1 and TRBJ2-1; 9 bases are a match to TRBD2. Germline CDR1 and CDR2: SGHRS and YFSETQ. The CDR3 is 15 amino acids. Trimming at V came to 4 bases and at J to 6 bases, leaving 8 bases not matched to a gene. The CDR3 is CASSVTSGHANEQFF. The CDR3 nucleotides read TGCGCCAGCAGCGTCACTAGCGGGCATGCCAATGAGCAGTTCTTC.

CDR3 amino acids: CSVVGGNYGYTF. The CDR3 DNA follows: TGCAGCGTTGTTGGGGGCAACTATGGCTACACCTTC. The rearrangement links TRBV29-1 to TRBJ1-2; perhaps TRBD1 as D (6 bases). Trimming cost V 4 bases and J 2 bases, with 8 bases left between them. The CDR3 runs 12 residues. Germline V CDR1 and CDR2: SQVTM, ANQGSEA.

V and J are TRBV6-6 and TRBJ2-5; D is unresolved. The CDR3 has 13 amino acids. Germline-derived CDR1 and CDR2 are MNHNY and SVGAGI (reference sequence). The V and J ends lost 8 bases and 0 bases respectively, with 10 bases between them. CDR3 residues: CASYSNYQETQYF. For the CDR3, the DNA is TGTGCCAGCTACTCCAATTACCAAGAGACCCAGTACTTC.

The V and J genes are TRBV6-6 and TRBJ2-7; 9 nucleotides line up with TRBD2. V gave up 5 bases and J gave up 3 bases; unmatched junction bases: 5. Germline assignment: CDR1 MNHNY and CDR2 SVGAGI (reference sequence). CDR3 length: 14 amino acids. This chain's CDR3 is CASSNSGGYYEQYF. The CDR3 DNA sequence: TGTGCCAGCAGTAATAGCGGGGGATACTACGAGCAGTACTTC.

This clone was seen more than once but under ten times. The chain is built from TRBV4-3 and TRBJ1-1; 9 bases are a match to TRBD1. CDR3 length equals 16 residues. V lost 0 bases, J lost 10 bases, and 12 bases stayed unmatched. From germline, CDR1 is LGHNA and CDR2 YSLEER. CDR3 DNA: TGCGCCAGCAGCCAAGATAGGGGGACAGGGAATCTCGGAGCTTTCTTT. The encoded protein is CASSQDRGTGNLGAFF.

V and J are TRBV2 and TRBJ2-7; the match to TRBD1 covers 9 bases. Per the germline V gene, CDR1 is SNHLY and CDR2 is FYNNEI. The CDR3 totals 14 residues. The trim removed 8 bases at V and 7 bases at J, leaving 12 bases unmatched. The CDR3 bases are TGTGCCAGCCTGAAACAGGGGGCGTCGGGGGAGCAGTACTTC. Encoded protein: CASLKQGASGEQYF.

This clone was counted a few times. CDR3 sequence reads: CASRFQGSANEKLFF. For the CDR3, the DNA is TGTGCCAGCAGGTTCCAGGGGTCAGCTAATGAAAAACTGTTTTTT. The genes are TRBV2 and TRBJ1-4; D may be TRBD1 (6 bases). CDR1 and CDR2 from the germline V gene are SNHLY and FYNNEI. The V end lost 6 bases, the J end lost 3 bases, and 14 bases lay between the germline ends. CDR3 size: 15 residues. Drawing the rest from reference TRBV2 and TRBJ1-4, the complete variable domain is EPEVTQTPSHQVTQMGQEVILRCVPISNHLYFYWYRQILGQKVEFLVSFYNNEISEKSEIFDDQFSVERPDGSNFTLKIRSTKLEDSAMYFCASRFQGSANEKLFFGSGTQLSVL.

In DNA form, the CDR3 reads TGCAGTGCTCCCACAGAAAATACGCAGTATTTT. It is translated as CSAPTENTQYF. V gene TRBV20-1 combines with J gene TRBJ2-3, with unresolved D. Germline V lookup: CDR1 DFQATT, CDR2 SNEGSKA (reference sequence). Between the trimmed V and J ends, which lost 5 bases and 7 bases, there was a span of 10 bases. This CDR3 comprises 11 residues.

This chain uses TRBV6-5 with TRBJ1-5; D is unresolved. This CDR3 is 15 amino acids long. Trimming removed 0 bases at V and 0 bases at J, with 6 bases between. Germline-derived CDR1 and CDR2 are MNHEY and SVGAGI. CDR3 amino acids: CASSYSAYSNQPQHF. The CDR3 region has the DNA TGTGCCAGCAGTTACTCGGCATATAGCAATCAGCCCCAGCATTTT.

V and J are TRBV5-6 and TRBJ2-2; D possibly corresponds to TRBD1 (6 bases). The V and J ends lost 1 base and 7 bases respectively, with 17 bases between them. Looked up from germline, CDR1 is SGHDT and CDR2 is YYEEEE. The CDR3 is 16 residues long. The CDR3 spells CASSLPGTRGSGELFF. CDR3 in DNA: TGTGCCAGCAGCTTGCCTGGGACAAGGGGAAGCGGGGAGCTGTTTTTT.

The chain has TRBV7-2 and TRBJ1-1; D is possibly TRBD1 (5 bases). This CDR3 is built from 14 residues. Trimming stripped 5 bases from V and 4 bases from J, with 14 bases between. Per germline, CDR1 SGHTA and CDR2 FQGNSA. The CDR3 DNA follows: TGTGCCAGCAGCGTTGGGGCTAGGGGCACTGAAGCTTTCTTT. Translation: CASSVGARGTEAFF.

This chain uses TRBV6-5 with TRBJ1-1; D gene unclear. Germline assignment: CDR1 MNHEY and CDR2 SVGAGI. V dropped 2 bases and J dropped 1 base, with 5 bases sitting between them. The CDR3 covers 13 residues. As DNA, the CDR3 is TGTGCCAGCAGTTACGGCAGGAACACTGAAGCTTTCTTT. It yields the protein CASSYGRNTEAFF.

J is TRBJ2-3 and V is TRBV9; no definite D call. V lost 2 bases and J lost 3, with 10 bases in between. The CDR3 loop spans 14 amino acids. Germline values: CDR1 SGDLS, CDR2 YYNGEE. CDR3 DNA: TGTGCCAGCAGCGTCTCCGGGTCTACAGATACGCAGTATTTT. Its protein is CASSVSGSTDTQYF.

In its sample, this clone was seen once. This chain connects TRBV7-9 to TRBJ2-4; tentative D call: TRBD2 (6 bases). Germline V gene lookup returns CDR1 SEHNR and CDR2 FQNEAQ (reference sequence). The CDR3 length is 17 residues. Trimming took 3 bases from V and 5 from J, leaving 20 bases between them. The CDR3: CASSFGQRLDGQNIQYF. The CDR3 DNA reads as TGTGCCAGCAGCTTCGGGCAACGACTAGACGGACAAAACATTCAGTACTTC.

J is TRBJ2-5 and V is TRBV5-1; 10 bases match TRBD1. The CDR3 is 14 residues long. Looked up from germline, CDR1 is SGHRS and CDR2 is YFSETQ. J was trimmed by 7 bases and V by 3 bases; bases with no gene match: 6. CDR3 sequence reads: CASSYGTGERTQYF. As DNA, the CDR3 is TGCGCCAGCAGCTACGGGACAGGGGAGAGGACCCAGTACTTC.

The chain links TRBV6-5 to TRBJ1-2, with D uncertain. Per the germline V gene, CDR1 is MNHEY and CDR2 is SVGAGI. The CDR3 runs 13 residues. V lost 0 bases and J 8 bases, leaving 10 bases between the germline ends. CDR3 nucleotides: TGTGCCAGCAGTTACTCGCAGGTAGCGGGCTACACCTTC. It codes for CASSYSQVAGYTF.

The chain recombines TRBV2 with TRBJ1-5, with D possibly TRBD1 on 5 matching bases. V gave up 11 bases and J gave up 1 base, with 12 bases separating them. The CDR3 has 13 amino acids. CDR1 SNHLY and CDR2 FYNNEI come from the germline V gene. Here the CDR3 reads CARGGGSNQPQHF. CDR3 DNA sequence: TGTGCCCGTGGCGGGGGGAGCAATCAGCCCCAGCATTTT.

This clone was recorded once. The J gene is TRBJ1-2, the V gene TRBV28; no firm D call. The CDR3 length is 13 residues. Trimming pared 2 bases from V and 8 bases from J, leaving 12 bases between. Germline loops: CDR1 MDHEN, CDR2 SYDVKM. The CDR3 DNA reads TGTGCCAGCAGTTTACGCCGGGGAGGGGGCTACACCTTC. This translates into CASSLRRGGGYTF.

This clone was detected once. This sequence joins TRBV7-2 and TRBJ1-1, with no clear D. This CDR3 has 14 residues. V lost 2 bases and J lost 6, with 13 bases in between. Germline CDR1 is SGHTA and CDR2 is FQGNSA. The CDR3 nucleotides read TGTGCCAGCAGCTTATGGCGGGGAGTCCCTGAAGCTTTCTTT. It translates to CASSLWRGVPEAFF.

This sequence joins TRBV19 and TRBJ2-5; TRBD2 is a possible D gene (6 bases). Trimming removed 7 bases at V and 5 bases at J, with 11 bases between. Germline V gene sequence: CDR1 LNHDA, CDR2 SQIVND (reference sequence). There are 12 residues in the CDR3. CDR3 in amino acids: CASNGGDETQYF. For the CDR3, the DNA is TGTGCCAGTAACGGGGGAGACGAGACCCAGTACTTC.

The rearrangement links TRBV20-1 to TRBJ2-1, with D perhaps TRBD2 (5 bases). Germline loops: CDR1 DFQATT, CDR2 SNEGSKA (reference sequence). Trimming stripped 7 bases from V and 6 bases from J, with 10 bases between. The CDR3 has 11 residues. CDR3 bases: TGCAGTGTGCTAGCCCGCAATGAGCAGTTCTTC. As protein: CSVLARNEQFF.

J is TRBJ1-5 and V is TRBV6-1; 9 nucleotides agree with TRBD1. Germline V gene data show CDR1 as MNHNS and CDR2 as SASEGT. This CDR3 spans 14 amino acids. After removal of 4 bases from V and 5 bases from J, the junction contained 3 bases not matched to a gene. This chain's CDR3 is CASSGTGVYQPQHF. The DNA of the CDR3 is TGTGCCAGCAGTGGGACAGGGGTTTATCAGCCCCAGCATTTT.

The rearrangement joins TRBV6-6 to TRBJ1-1; unclear D gene. The CDR3 spans 14 residues. V lost 8 bases to trimming and J lost 1 base, with 14 bases between them. In germline, CDR1 is MNHNY, CDR2 SVGAGI (reference sequence). CDR3 region: CASRDWAANTEAFF. In DNA form, the CDR3 reads TGTGCCAGCCGAGATTGGGCCGCGAACACTGAAGCTTTCTTT.

The chain recombines TRBV4-3 with TRBJ2-4, with 7 bases matching TRBD2. The V and J ends lost 0 bases and 0 bases, in that order; junction bases with no gene match: 5. The CDR3 extends over 17 amino acids. The germline gives CDR1 LGHNA, CDR2 YSLEER. The CDR3 bases are TGCGCCAGCAGCCAAGAAGGCGGGAGACTAGCCAAAAACATTCAGTACTTC. Residues: CASSQEGGRLAKNIQYF.

This clone was counted a few times. The chain carries TRBV5-8 and TRBJ1-5, with 7 bases fitting TRBD1. V shed 4 bases and J 3 bases; nucleotides not matched to a gene: 10. CDR1 is SGHTS and CDR2 is YDEGEE in the germline V gene. This CDR3 is built from 16 residues. The CDR3 bases are TGTGCCAGCAGCGTGTACAGGGGTACCGCCAATCAGCCCCAGCATTTT. It encodes CASSVYRGTANQPQHF.

CDR3 DNA sequence: TGTGCCAGCAGCTTGCTGGGACAGGGGTCAGATACGCAGTATTTT. Encoded protein: CASSLLGQGSDTQYF. This sequence joins TRBV6-5 and TRBJ2-3, with 10 bases aligning to TRBD1. Germline V CDR1 and CDR2: MNHEY, SVGAGI. Trimming at V came to 6 bases and at J to 4 bases, leaving 7 bases not matched to a gene. This CDR3 is 15 amino acids long.

This chain uses TRBV6-5 with TRBJ1-2, with 8 bases identical to TRBD1. Germline V gene data show CDR1 as MNHEY and CDR2 as SVGAGI. CDR3 length: 15 residues. V gave up 2 bases and J gave up 4 bases; unmatched junction bases: 6. The CDR3 coding sequence is TGTGCCAGCAGTTACCAGGGACAGGAGCCCTATGGCTACACCTTC. It encodes CASSYQGQEPYGYTF.